The 29 T cell receptor beta chains in this list originate from one sample, sequenced in a study of blood T cell repertoires in COVID-19. The data were produced by immunoSEQ multiplex PCR, yet TCRdb's version contains in-frame clones alone and is incomplete. In the table there are about 170,000 clones, 75% to 90% of which are singletons. Sequences were obtained from PBMCs or T cells enriched from blood (not recorded which). These receptors came from a young woman who had recovered from COVID-19.

The rearrangement joins TRBV30 to TRBJ1-1, with 7 bases lining up with TRBD1. Germline CDR1 is GTSNPN and CDR2 is SVGIG (reference sequence). The CDR3 is 15 amino acids. Trimming cost V 5 bases and J 3 bases; bases outside gene matches: 12. The CDR3 DNA sequence: TGTGCCTGGGTCGGGACAGATGGCGGGGACACTGAAGCTTTCTTT. This sequence encodes CAWVGTDGGDTEAFF.

The V and J genes are TRBV27 and TRBJ2-5, with 14 nucleotides matching TRBD2. CDR3 length equals 15 residues. Germline V gene sequence: CDR1 MNHEY, CDR2 SMNVEV (reference sequence). Losses at the gene ends were 7 bases for V and 6 bases for J; bases not matched to a gene: 7. CDR3 coding DNA: TGTGCCAGCACGACCGGGACTAGCGGGAGCCAGACCCAGTACTTC. Protein sequence: CASTTGTSGSQTQYF.

In this sample, this clone turned up once. The chain couples TRBV3-1 (or the pseudogene TRBV3-2) to TRBJ2-1; TRBD1 might be the D (5 bases). The CDR3 runs to 12 residues. The ends were cut back, 1 base at V and 9 bases at J, with 7 bases in the middle. Looked up from germline, CDR1 is LGHDT and CDR2 is YNNKEL (reference sequence). The CDR3 here is CASSQADSEQFF. The DNA for the CDR3 is TGTGCCAGCAGCCAAGCAGACAGTGAGCAGTTCTTC.

The V call is TRBV9, the J call TRBJ1-2; 7 bases map to TRBD1. V lost 2 bases, J lost 7 bases, and 11 bases stayed unmatched. The length of the CDR3 is 15 residues. Germline-derived CDR1 and CDR2 are SGDLS and YYNGEE. This CDR3 reads CASSVYDRDLAGYTF. CDR3 bases: TGTGCCAGCAGCGTCTACGACAGGGATCTTGCTGGCTACACCTTC. The full variable domain, with the rest looked up from reference TRBV9 and TRBJ1-2, is DSGVTQTPKHLITATGQRVTLRCSPRSGDLSVYWYQQSLDQGLQFLIQYYNGEERAKGNILERFSAQQFPDLHSELNLSSLELGDSALYFCASSVYDRDLAGYTFGSGTRLTVV.

V and J are TRBV5-4 and TRBJ1-1; a weak D match, TRBD1 (6 bases). The CDR3 totals 16 residues. The ends were cut back, 0 bases at V and 3 bases at J, with 15 bases in the middle. The V gene's germline CDR1 is SGHNT and CDR2 YYREEE (reference sequence). The CDR3 coding sequence is TGTGCCAGCAGCTTGGGGGGACACGGGACCGACACTGAAGCTTTCTTT. It specifies CASSLGGHGTDTEAFF.

This chain's CDR3 is CASSLRQVLSYEQYF. The CDR3 region has the DNA TGTGCCAGCAGCCTTCGGCAGGTCCTCTCCTACGAGCAGTACTTC. This rearrangement joins TRBV3-1 (or the pseudogene TRBV3-2) to TRBJ2-7; no reliable D call. V was trimmed by 4 bases and J by 0 bases, leaving 13 bases between them. CDR1 and CDR2 (germline): LGHDT, YNNKEL (reference sequence). CDR3 length: 15 amino acids.

This chain links TRBV4-3 with TRBJ2-1; 9 bases align to TRBD2. Trimming cost V 0 bases and J 9 bases; bases outside gene matches: 12. Germline lookup yields CDR1 LGHNA and CDR2 YSLEER. The CDR3 is 17 residues long. The CDR3 is CASSQDYAGGRALEQFF. The CDR3, as DNA: TGCGCCAGCAGCCAAGATTACGCCGGCGGGAGGGCCCTTGAGCAGTTCTTC.

The V call is TRBV3-1 (or the pseudogene TRBV3-2), the J call TRBJ1-6; 7 positions match TRBD1. Germline loops: CDR1 LGHDT, CDR2 YNNKEL (reference sequence). J gave up 10 bases and V 4 bases, and 7 bases lay outside the gene matches. The CDR3 is made up of 14 amino acids. The DNA for the CDR3 is TGTGCCAGCAGCCCGACGGCAGGGGGGTCACCCCTCCACTTT. Translating gives CASSPTAGGSPLHF.

The chain links TRBV28 to TRBJ1-2; 8 bases agree with TRBD1. CDR3 size: 14 residues. The V segment lost 5 bases and the J segment 3 bases; nucleotides outside the gene matches: 5. Germline CDR1 is MDHEN and CDR2 is SYDVKM. CDR3 sequence reads: CASSLDRGDYGYTF. The CDR3 bases are TGTGCCAGCAGTCTCGACAGGGGAGACTATGGCTACACCTTC.

The chain employs TRBV19 and TRBJ2-3; TRBD2 is a possible D gene (6 bases). The germline V gene has CDR1 LNHDA and CDR2 SQIVND (reference sequence). The CDR3 consists of 14 residues. V dropped 2 bases and J dropped 7 bases, with 13 bases sitting between them. The chain's CDR3 is CASSIMSSANTQYF. CDR3 in DNA: TGTGCCAGTAGTATAATGTCTAGCGCGAATACGCAGTATTTT.

V is TRBV3-1 (or the pseudogene TRBV3-2) and J is TRBJ2-3; 9 bases fit TRBD2. Germline V gene lookup returns CDR1 LGHDT and CDR2 YNNKEL (reference sequence). This CDR3 is 15 amino acids long. Trimming cost V 3 bases and J 2 bases; bases outside gene matches: 3. For the CDR3, the DNA is TGTGCCAGCAGCCAGGCGGGAGGGTACACAGATACGCAGTATTTT. Protein: CASSQAGGYTDTQYF.

The rearrangement joins TRBV5-4 to TRBJ1-2; D gene unclear. The CDR3 is made up of 15 amino acids. Germline CDR1 reads SGHNT; CDR2 reads YYREEE (reference sequence). V was shortened by 1 base and J by 3 bases, with 13 bases between the two germline ends. Here the CDR3 DNA reads TGTGCCAGCAGCTTGACGATCGCCTCGGACTATGGCTACACCTTC. Translating gives CASSLTIASDYGYTF.

This rearrangement joins TRBV18 to TRBJ2-1, with D possibly TRBD2 on 6 matching bases. V was clipped by 2 bases and J by 5 bases, with 16 bases between them. This CDR3 contains 16 residues. Germline assignment: CDR1 KGHSH and CDR2 LQKENI. CDR3 sequence: CASSPNPGVSDNEQFF. In DNA form, the CDR3 reads TGTGCCAGCTCACCAAACCCGGGAGTCAGCGACAATGAGCAGTTCTTC.

The chain combines TRBV27 with TRBJ2-4; 8 bases are a match to TRBD1. Trimming cost V 6 bases and J 8 bases; bases outside gene matches: 6. The germline CDR1 and CDR2 sequences are MNHEY and SMNVEV (reference sequence). This CDR3 has 13 amino acids. CDR3 sequence: CASSVDRGDIQYF. CDR3 DNA sequence: TGTGCCAGCAGCGTCGACAGGGGTGACATTCAGTACTTC.

The V call is TRBV4-1, the J call TRBJ1-5; TRBD1 might be the D (5 bases). The germline gives CDR1 MGHRA, CDR2 YSYEKL. There are 15 residues in the CDR3. The V and J ends lost 1 base and 0 bases respectively, with 7 bases between them. The CDR3 loop reads CASSQGQISNQPQHF. Here the CDR3 DNA reads TGCGCCAGCAGCCAAGGACAGATTAGCAATCAGCCCCAGCATTTT.

The chain joins TRBV7-2 to TRBJ2-5; TRBD2 might be the D (6 bases). The CDR3 extends over 13 amino acids. Germline CDR1 SGHTA, CDR2 FQGNSA. Trimming took off 3 bases at V and 5 bases at J, with 10 bases between the two ends. The CDR3 loop reads CASSFLGGETQYF. CDR3 bases: TGTGCCAGCAGCTTCTTGGGAGGTGAGACCCAGTACTTC.

This chain joins TRBV6-4 and TRBJ2-1, with 8 bases matching TRBD2. The CDR3 length is 16 residues. The J segment lost 3 bases and the V segment lost 6 bases, leaving 10 bases of the junction unmatched. Germline-derived CDR1 and CDR2 are MRHNA and SNTAGT. CDR3 nucleotide sequence: TGTGCCAGCAGCCCTCGGGGGGGAGCGGACTACAATGAGCAGTTCTTC. Translation gives CASSPRGGADYNEQFF.

In its sample, this clone was seen once. The chain recombines TRBV6-5 with TRBJ2-6, with no clear D. V shed 7 bases and J shed 4 bases, with 8 bases lying between them. The CDR3 covers 13 residues. Per germline, CDR1 MNHEY and CDR2 SVGAGI. The CDR3 reads CASKVTGANVLTF. CDR3 bases: TGTGCCAGCAAGGTGACAGGGGCCAACGTCCTGACTTTC.

The CDR3 spells CASYPRYFPGGDGPGGYEQYF. The CDR3 DNA follows: TGTGCCAGCTATCCAAGATATTTCCCCGGAGGAGACGGCCCCGGCGGCTACGAGCAGTACTTC. The chain is built from TRBV18 and TRBJ2-7, with D possibly matching TRBD2 (5 bases). Germline CDR1 is KGHSH and CDR2 is LQKENI. The CDR3 sequence is 21 residues long. V shed 7 bases and J shed 3 bases, with 37 bases lying between them. Combining the CDR3 with reference TRBV18 and TRBJ2-7 gives the whole variable domain NAGVMQNPRHLVRRRGQEARLRCSPMKGHSHVYWYRQLPEEGLKFMVYLQKENIIDESGMPKERFSAEFPKEGPSILRIQQVVRGDSAAYFCASYPRYFPGGDGPGGYEQYFGPGTRLTVT.

The rearrangement uses TRBV4-2 and TRBJ2-1, with D possibly being TRBD2 (6 bases). The ends were cut back, 4 bases at V and 4 bases at J, with 17 bases in the middle. This CDR3 has 16 residues. In germline, CDR1 is LGHNA, CDR2 YNFKEQ. Here the CDR3 reads CASSPEERRGYNEQFF. The CDR3 DNA sequence: TGTGCCAGCAGCCCGGAGGAAAGGCGGGGTTACAATGAGCAGTTCTTC.

The rearrangement uses TRBV5-4 and TRBJ2-1, with D perhaps matching TRBD1 (6 bases). This CDR3 contains 12 residues. V was clipped by 3 bases and J by 7 bases, with 8 bases between them. The germline CDR1 and CDR2 sequences are SGHNT and YYREEE (reference sequence). Here the CDR3 reads CASSWGQNEQFF. CDR3 sequence (DNA): TGTGCCAGCAGCTGGGGGCAAAATGAGCAGTTCTTC.

The rearrangement joins TRBV14 to TRBJ2-7; weak D call: TRBD2 (6 bases). CDR3 size: 14 residues. The ends were cut back, 4 bases at V and 0 bases at J, with 10 bases in the middle. Germline V gives CDR1 SGHDN, CDR2 FVKESK. CDR3 in amino acids: CASSPTRDSYEQYF. The CDR3 DNA reads as TGTGCCAGCAGCCCGACTAGGGACTCCTACGAGCAGTACTTC.

The gene calls are TRBV4-1 and TRBJ2-7, with D possibly TRBD1 on 5 matching bases. The V end lost 0 bases, the J end lost 4 bases, and 13 bases lay between the germline ends. This CDR3 spans 15 amino acids. The germline gives CDR1 MGHRA, CDR2 YSYEKL. In nucleotides, the CDR3 is TGCGCCAGCAGCCAAGAATTGGGCAGGGCTTACGAGCAGTACTTC. Amino acid sequence: CASSQELGRAYEQYF.

This clone appeared once. V gene TRBV28 combines with J gene TRBJ2-6; a weak D match, TRBD1 (6 bases). The CDR3 consists of 13 residues. V lost 4 bases and J 9 bases, leaving 10 bases between the germline ends. Germline V gene data show CDR1 as MDHEN and CDR2 as SYDVKM. Written as DNA, the CDR3 is TGTGCCAGCAGTTACGGACAGAACAACGTCCTGACTTTC. It encodes CASSYGQNNVLTF.

This rearrangement joins TRBV19 to TRBJ1-3; D not certain. The CDR3 is made up of 14 amino acids. Between the trimmed V and J ends, which lost 7 bases and 7 bases, there was a span of 17 bases. CDR1 LNHDA and CDR2 SQIVND come from the germline V gene (reference sequence). CDR3 amino acids: CASTPGSTGNTIYF. CDR3 nucleotides: TGTGCCAGTACCCCCGGTTCCACCGGGAACACCATATATTTT.

The chain links TRBV15 to TRBJ1-1; the D gene is possibly TRBD1 (6 bases). Germline V lookup: CDR1 LNHNV, CDR2 YYDKDF (reference sequence). There are 16 residues in the CDR3. The V gene lost 2 bases and the J gene lost 3 bases, with 16 bases spanning the gap. The DNA of the CDR3 is TGTGCCACCAGCAGATTTTCACAGGGAGTGGACACTGAAGCTTTCTTT. Amino acids: CATSRFSQGVDTEAFF.

The chain couples TRBV4-1 to TRBJ2-7, with 16 bases that match TRBD2. Germline V gene lookup returns CDR1 MGHRA and CDR2 YSYEKL. The CDR3 extends over 15 amino acids. J was trimmed by 5 bases and V by 3 bases; bases with no gene match: 1. The CDR3 region has the DNA TGCGCCAGCAGCCACGGGACTAGCGGGAGGGACGAGCAGTACTTC. This gives the protein CASSHGTSGRDEQYF.

The chain is built from TRBV7-9 and TRBJ2-2; maybe TRBD2 (6 bases). The CDR3 totals 16 residues. V gave up 3 bases and J gave up 9 bases, with 20 bases separating them. Per germline, CDR1 SEHNR and CDR2 FQNEAQ (reference sequence). The CDR3 region has the DNA TGTGCCAGCAGCTTGCTTGGAGGGGTCCAGGGCAGGGAGCTGTTTTTT. This encodes CASSLLGGVQGRELFF.

The gene calls are TRBV7-9 and TRBJ1-1; no definite D call. CDR3 length: 12 residues. From germline, CDR1 is SEHNR and CDR2 FQNEAQ (reference sequence). Trimming pared 1 base from V and 8 bases from J, leaving 8 bases between. The CDR3 DNA reads as TGTGCCAGCAGCTTAGGAAGCGGCGAAGCTTTCTTT. Its protein is CASSLGSGEAFF.